This TCR beta chain was found in a study of shared clonotypes between healthy human individuals. Study in general: Each donor's CD8 memory used one plate, CD8 naive two, each CD4 subset three. Regarding the study as a whole: Tissues were not sampled, only blood, and their repertoires likely differ.

As regards this clone: Antigen specificity is unknown.

CDR1 is SGHRS and CDR2 is YFSETQ in the germline V gene. CDR3 length equals 15 residues. The V gene lost 4 bases and the J gene lost 7 bases, with 18 bases spanning the gap. Data came from immunoSEQ multiplex PCR; TCRdb stores just in-frame clones and leaves some out. The sample has about 380,000 clones; around 96% are singletons. In CD8 memory, CD45RO+ cells were put together with CCR7-negative CD45RA+ TemRA cells. The chain combines TRBV5-1 with TRBJ2-1; perhaps TRBD2 as D (6 bases). Sequencing used memory CD8+ T cells sorted from blood. Subset here: CD45RO+ cells pooled with CCR7-negative TemRA cells. The sequence was obtained from a young man in good health. This CDR3 is CASSGGNMRNNEQFF. CDR3 nucleotides: TGCGCCAGCAGCGGCGGGAATATGAGGAATAATGAGCAGTTCTTC.